Presented here are 2 T cell receptor beta chains from one specimen sequenced in a study of Ad26.COV2.S vaccination and SARS-CoV-2 variants. Treatment of the sample: approximately 18 received Ad26.COV2.S at low or high dose, single or two shots; several received placebo; per-sample allocation not given. Day 63 after the first injection of vaccine or placebo was the sampling time. Profiled with immunoSEQ multiplex PCR; TCRdb holds only in-frame clones, not every one. The sample records roughly 380,000 clones, over 75% being singletons. The input for sequencing was peripheral blood, taken in a trial of Ad26.COV2.S vaccine versus placebo. The receptors come from a person aged 18-60 years who received the Ad26.COV2.S COVID-19 vaccine or a placebo.

The chain recombines TRBV29-1 with TRBJ1-5; D call uncertain. CDR1 is SQVTM and CDR2 is ANQGSEA in the germline V gene. The CDR3 has 13 amino acids. Between the trimmed V and J ends, which lost 4 bases and 0 bases, there was a span of 7 bases. The CDR3 is CSVGWNSNQPQHF. In nucleotides, the CDR3 is TGCAGCGTTGGTTGGAATAGCAATCAGCCCCAGCATTTT.

The genes are TRBV6-5 and TRBJ1-2; D remains unclear. V shed 10 bases and J shed 3 bases, with 21 bases lying between them. This CDR3 is built from 15 residues. Germline V gene data show CDR1 as MNHEY and CDR2 as SVGAGI. CDR3 loop: CATPKWGGPDYGYTF. As DNA, the CDR3 is TGTGCCACCCCTAAGTGGGGAGGGCCGGACTATGGCTACACCTTC.